The source of this T cell receptor (beta chain) is a study of vaccination effects on CD4 cells after COVID-19. Study background: Post-vaccine sampling occurred a median 72 days after the second dose. Study results and caveats: Clones of infection and vaccine origin contracted markedly late after vaccination.

Only in-frame clones appear in the TCRdb table, and some are missing; sequencing was by immunoSEQ multiplex PCR. The sample yields roughly 40,000 clones, about 70% seen once. Culturing for approximately 10 days preceded CD4+ T cell isolation. Participants received two doses of either the BNT162b2 or mRNA-1273 vaccine. Nucleocapsid antibodies stayed negative before and after vaccination, showing no earlier SARS-CoV-2 infection. On days 3 and 7, fresh IL-2 medium replaced half the medium. For this clone: What it recognizes is unknown.

The sequencing used CD4+ T cells from PBMCs cultured without peptide, collected after COVID-19 vaccination. This receptor was taken from a human donor who received a COVID-19 vaccine.

Here the CDR3 DNA reads TGTGCCACCAGCGCCGGGACAGTCCGGGGCCTCTACGAGCAGTACTTC. This codes for CATSAGTVRGLYEQYF. V gene TRBV15 combines with J gene TRBJ2-7, with 7 bases aligning to TRBD1. The V gene's germline CDR1 is LNHNV and CDR2 YYDKDF (reference sequence). CDR3 length: 16 residues. With 5 bases clipped from V and 3 bases from J, the junction kept 13 bases outside the gene matches.